Given below is one TCR beta chain in context. Its antigen is unidentified. The data derive from a study of shared clonotypes between healthy human individuals. The naive CD8 fraction comprised CD45RO-negative cells positively selected for CCR7 and excluded terminally differentiated effector memory CD45RA+ cells. Study-wide points: Generally, naive subsets (rather than memory subsets) showed larger estimated richness.

The assay was immunoSEQ multiplex PCR, and TCRdb's table has in-frame clones only and misses some. Altogether under 2,000,000 clones are present, approximately 94% being singletons, with the ten largest covering around 1.2%. V was cut by 4 bases and J by 0 bases, with 12 bases left in between. Germline CDR1 SGHNT, CDR2 YYREEE (reference sequence). CDR3 length: 15 amino acids. The sample taken for sequencing was naive CD8+ T cells sorted from blood. The origin of this receptor is a young man in good health. V usage is TRBV5-4 and J usage is TRBJ2-3, with D tentatively TRBD2 (5 bases). The CDR3 bases are TGTGCCAGCAGCCTTGACTACCTTAGCACAGATACGCAGTATTTT. This codes for CASSLDYLSTDTQYF.